This T cell receptor beta chain was profiled in a study of T cells after yellow fever vaccination. Study in general: The authors prepared low-cell-number fractions using SMART-Seq v4 Ultra Low Input. Study-level results: Most clones from primary vaccination were detected again post-booster (96% CD4, 88% CD8). CD4 and CD8 compartments shared a small share of clonotypes, likely from convergent recombination. The secondary response showed a weaker magnitude and a faster peak, day 5 versus 15.

TCRdb re-called the 5' RACE reads through MiXCR, storing one row per CDR3 protein. The sample lists 340,000 or so distinct CDR3 sequences; around 12% were seen once. On this clonotype itself: Its cognate antigen is unknown.

The TCR was taken from a man between 18 and 29 years old who received the YFV17D yellow fever vaccine. Sample: CD4+ T cells sorted from PBMCs, taken 15 days after the yellow fever booster vaccination.

The CDR3 region is CSAKRGDTQYF. The CDR3 DNA is TGCAGTGCTAAACGGGGGGATACGCAGTATTTT. This chain connects TRBV20-1 to TRBJ2-3; TRBD2 is a possible D gene (6 bases). The V end was cut by 4 bases, the J end by 6 bases, with 8 bases between. The germline V gene encodes CDR1 DFQATT and CDR2 SNEGSKA (reference sequence). The CDR3 is 11 amino acids.